Here is one T cell receptor beta chain with its context. Its antigen remains undetermined. Base qualities are not provided; no much larger clone lies one nucleotide away. The CDR3 sequence holds 12 residues, the cysteine and phenylalanine included. Only the CDR3 DNA stays, 36 bases, in frame from base 1. V is clipped by 0 bases and J by 13 bases, and the sequence between their germline boundaries is 13 bases long. From the germline V gene (reference sequence), CDR1 is DFQATT and CDR2 is SNEGSKA. Libraries were made using 5' RACE. TCRdb names Illumina HiSeq 2500 as the instrument used. The second PCR ran for about 6 to 12 cycles and used a J-beta primer mix along with a sample-barcoded 5' primer. A unique molecular identifier was introduced onto each TCR beta cDNA molecule by a template-switch 5' adaptor carrying 12 random nucleotides. At least 2.5 million CDR3-containing paired-end reads were obtained from each sample. The Mint cDNA synthesis kit, primed by a TRBC-specific oligonucleotide, was used to synthesize first-strand cDNA from all RNA. Following uracil-DNA glycosylase treatment, all cDNA underwent a first 18-cycle PCR with the universal primers M1SS and BC2_uni_R. As for the original processing: Each sample was normalized by randomly selecting 1 million high-quality reads, each carrying a distinct molecular identifier. Instead of being binned into consensus sequences, reads with shared molecular identifiers were discarded. MiTCR, run with a Q25 quality threshold and the strictest error-elimination algorithm, handled CDR3 identification, clonotype clustering and error correction. A nonparametric unseen species model with Euler transformation was used to estimate a lower bound on total TCR beta diversity. In TCRdb, the public reads were trimmed at Q25 with fastp and aligned with MiXCR, with productive beta chains retained. Rows with a matching CDR3 protein are joined into one entry that keeps the most common DNA and genes. These V and J calls originate from TCRdb's pipeline instead of the authors' own analysis. Counted in this sample were over 1,500,000 distinct CDR3 sequences; less than 50% of them appeared once. 2.1% of the sample is taken by the ten largest.

The donors were 40 or so Caucasian individuals from Russia, aged about 6 to 95 years, who were systemically healthy. Each donor gave ten milliliters of peripheral blood, collected into EDTA-treated Vacutainer tubes. PBMCs were isolated by Ficoll-Paque density-gradient centrifugation, with at least 6 million obtained per sample. Total RNA was extracted from PBMCs with Trizol reagent, with at least 6 micrograms obtained per sample. For every donor, an aliquot of PBMCs went through flow cytometry to measure the percentages of naive CD45RAhigh/CD27high T cells. This entry belongs to a study of blood T cells in healthy people across ages (dated by TCRdb to the mid-2010s). Broadly, across the study: In model experiments, template switching captured about one uniquely barcoded TCR beta cDNA molecule for every two T cells. The study measured age-related changes in TCR beta repertoire diversity using deep sequencing normalized with unique cDNA molecular identifiers. To avoid experimental bias, donors of different ages were spread randomly across the sequencing lanes. Two additional independent replicas of 1 million unique cDNA reads from the same blood draw were analyzed for two donors (one aged 18 to 30 and one aged 80 or older). The donors were split into four age groups: young (average about 16 years), middle-aged (about 40), aged (more than 60) and long-lived (roughly 80). The research as a whole found: As age increased, observed TCR beta diversity per million T cells dropped in a roughly linear way, and a significant reduction was already evident by age around 41. Bulk unsorted PBMC profiling prevented conclusive comparison of naive and antigen-experienced compartments. The percentage of naive T cells measured by flow cytometry correlated strongly with observed TCR beta diversity. Because the CMV infection status of the donors was unknown, age-related changes in expanded clonotypes may potentially have been confounded. Total diversity estimates from one million sequenced T cells were considered lower bounds and underestimates. Compared with the aged group, the long-lived group had more naive CD4+ T cells, fewer expanded clones and increased TCR diversity, a pattern suggesting age selection.

Sequenced material: blood. Recombination connected TRBV20-1 to TRBJ2-1; TRBD2 is a possible D gene, resting on 5 matching bases. This TCR came from a woman between 35 and 50 years old in good health. The nucleotide sequence is TGCAGTGCTAGAGATGGGGTCCGGGGACAGTTCTTC. This gives the protein CSARDGVRGQFF.